This T cell receptor (beta chain) was retrieved from a study of identical twins. Whole-study findings and limits: Researchers reported excess low generation probability among twin-shared out-of-frame alpha sequences. The abundant beta clonotypes from cord blood had fewer insertions, and memory repertoires had none of this. Recombination models fit unrelated individuals' TCR alpha sharing but underestimated twins'.

Unique molecular identifiers were in the cDNA, with template-switch universal primer binding. TCRdb re-called the 5' RACE reads with MiXCR, one entry per CDR3 protein. This sample yields fewer than 250,000 distinct CDR3 sequences, of which roughly 7.5% are seen a single time; about 5.8% belongs to the top ten. This clonotype was observed a few times. Its antigen is unknown. A further study also used this sample, focusing on yellow fever vaccine responses in identical twins.

The receptor was isolated from a woman aged 18-35 years in good health. Sequenced: CD8+ T cells sorted from blood.

DNA for the CDR3: TGTGCCAGCAGCGTAGCGGGAGGGCCGAACACCGGGGAGCTGTTTTTT. It translates to CASSVAGGPNTGELFF. The rearrangement links TRBV9 to TRBJ2-2, with 8 bases fitting TRBD2. The trim removed 0 bases at V and 0 bases at J, leaving 1 base unmatched. CDR3 length equals 16 residues. Germline CDR1 reads SGDLS; CDR2 reads YYNGEE.